The source of this TCR beta chain is a study of T cells in Graves' hyperthyroidism and ophthalmopathy. As for the study in general: Pretreatment peripheral blood was obtained at initial diagnosis. Study results and caveats: Among clonotypes expanded in thyroid above 0.001, most were also found in blood.

The investigators amplified TCR beta CDR3 regions from RNA transcripts. The TCR CDR3 first-round RT-PCR relied on the HTBI primer set. TCRdb independently ran MiXCR on the multiplex PCR reads; one entry per CDR3 protein. The table includes around 620,000 distinct CDR3 sequences, 14% detected once. This clonotype was recorded at least ten times. Its antigen is unknown. Clinicians diagnosed patients from clinical symptoms, serum thyroxine and TRAb, thyroid ultrasound and orbital computed tomography. Extraction of PBMCs used roughly 9.6 ml of fresh peripheral blood. V lost 5 bases and J lost 4, with 7 bases in between. The CDR3 is 12 residues long. Germline-derived CDR1 and CDR2 are SGHNT and YENEEA.

The genes are TRBV11-3 and TRBJ2-3, with D unresolved. The clonotype was recovered from a woman aged 18-35 years with Graves' ophthalmopathy. The sequencing sample was made of blood. The CDR3 nucleotides are TGTGCCAGCAGCGATGGAGCAGATACGCAGTATTTT. Protein: CASSDGADTQYF.